This T cell receptor (beta chain) originates from a study of cytomegalovirus exposure and HLA in healthy donors. The PCR ran on 60 Vbeta and 13 Jbeta primers. Measured with immunoSEQ multiplex PCR; TCRdb has only the in-frame clones, and not every one. Of 150,000 to 200,000 clones in the sample, 65% to 80% were seen once. This clone was detected only a few times. Sampled while nominally healthy, donors likely had unrecorded immune exposures. Sequences were obtained from PBMCs. The source is a man aged 18 to 29 in good health and CMV-seropositive.

Here the CDR3 reads CASTGTGTVVETQYF. In nucleotides, the CDR3 is TGTGCCAGCACTGGGACAGGGACAGTGGTTGAGACCCAGTACTTC. This chain connects TRBV7-8 to TRBJ2-5, with 9 bases that match TRBD1. The trim removed 7 bases at V and 5 bases at J, leaving 11 bases unmatched. The CDR3 is 15 amino acids. Per the germline V gene, CDR1 is SGHVS and CDR2 is FQNEAQ.